Listed below are T cell receptor beta chains from one sample, sequenced in a study of shared T cell receptors in the human thymus. TCRdb keeps only in-frame clones here, not all; method: immunoSEQ multiplex PCR. The repertoire includes hundreds of thousands of clones, 95% of them detected once, and 0.015% to 0.02% sits in the top ten. Sequenced material: thymocytes. Every receptor here comes from a human donor. CDR3s include the opening cysteine and the closing phenylalanine or tryptophan. Each record gives: clone size, D gene, J gene, V gene, CDR3 DNA, CDR3 protein. The D gene is left open where the match is weak. A clone size is listed for some rows: how often the clone was seen (once, few, many), or a class if it is expanded.

>-|TRBD1|TRBJ1-1|TRBV6-4
TGTGCCAGCAGTGACCGGACAGGGAATTACACTGAAGCTTTCTTT
CASSDRTGNYTEAFF
>-|-|TRBJ1-5|TRBV28
TGTGCCAGCAGATCCGACAGAAGCAATCAGCCCCAGCATTTT
CASRSDRSNQPQHF
>-|TRBD1|TRBJ1-2|TRBV30
TGTGCCTGGGATGGGACAGGCGAATTAGCTAACTATGGCTACACCTTC
CAWDGTGELANYGYTF
>-|TRBD2|TRBJ2-1|TRBV5-1
TGCGCCAGCAGCTTGGAGTGGGAGGGCCCCAATGAGCAGTTCTTC
CASSLEWEGPNEQFF
>-|TRBD2|TRBJ2-5|TRBV7-2
TGTGCCAGCAGCCCTGCCGGGACTAGCGTCCAAGAGACCCAGTACTTC
CASSPAGTSVQETQYF
>-|-|TRBJ1-5|TRBV28
TGTGCCAGCAGTTTAAGGGATAGCAATCAGCCCCAGCATTTT
CASSLRDSNQPQHF
>few|-|TRBJ1-2|TRBV6-4
TGTGCCAGCAGTGACTCTAAGTGGGGATATGGCTACACCTTC
CASSDSKWGYGYTF
>-|-|TRBJ1-3|TRBV11-2
TGTGCCAGCAGACCCACGGGCCGGAGCTCTGGAAACACCATATATTTT
CASRPTGRSSGNTIYF
>-|TRBD1|TRBJ1-2|TRBV19
TGTGCCAGTAGTGCGGGACAGGGGGCTATAGGAGGCTACACCTTC
CASSAGQGAIGGYTF
>-|-|TRBJ2-7|TRBV11-2
TGTGCCAGCAGCGAGGCAGGGTATTCCTACGAGCAGTACTTC
CASSEAGYSYEQYF
>-|-|TRBJ2-4|TRBV30
TGTGCCTGGAGTGTCGCCAGTCTCCTCGCCAAAAACATTCAGTACTTC
CAWSVASLLAKNIQYF
>-|TRBD2|TRBJ2-1|TRBV5-1
TGCGCCAGCAGCTTGGCCGGGACTAGCGGGAGGATTAACAATGAGCAGTTCTTC
CASSLAGTSGRINNEQFF
>-|-|TRBJ1-1|TRBV7-9
TGTGCCAGCAGCTTAGCCCAGGGCAGCTTAACTGAAGCTTTCTTT
CASSLAQGSLTEAFF
>-|TRBD2|TRBJ2-3|TRBV7-9
TGTGCCAGCAGCCTAATAGCGGGAGTCGGGAGCACAGATACGCAGTATTTT
CASSLIAGVGSTDTQYF
>-|-|TRBJ2-7|TRBV5-1
TGCGCCAGCAGCCCGTATCCACAGGGAGGCTACGAGCAGTACTTC
CASSPYPQGGYEQYF
>once|-|TRBJ1-4|TRBV15
TGTGCCACCAGCAGTTCATGGGACATTAATGAAAAACTGTTTTTT
CATSSSWDINEKLFF